The rows below give T cell receptor beta chains drawn from one sample of a study of T cell repertoires in cytomegalovirus infection. TCRdb reprocessed the reads via MiXCR and lists one record per CDR3 protein. The table shows under 800,000 distinct CDR3 sequences, with roughly a quarter occurring only once. The specimen was CD8+ T cells from PBMCs. The receptors shown here come from a human donor in good health (CMV status not recorded). Some clones in this sample may be carry-over from other donors' samples. Both conserved end residues are part of each CDR3. D genes are given only for firm matches. A row's size may be missing; if present it is once, few, many or a size class.

j_call cdr3_length clone_size v_call d_call cdr3_aa cdr3_nt
TRBJ2-3 14 many TRBV7-6 TRBD2 CASTLLAGADTQYF TGTGCCAGCACTCTTCTAGCGGGGGCAGATACGCAGTATTTT
TRBJ2-6 17 NA TRBV25-1 NA CASSNGTRGWGANVLTF TGTGCCAGCAGTAATGGAACCCGGGGGTGGGGGGCCAACGTCCTGACTTTC
TRBJ2-2 16 few TRBV29-1 NA CSVERLRQQNTGELFF TGCAGCGTTGAACGTCTGCGGCAGCAGAACACCGGGGAGCTGTTTTTT
TRBJ2-1 15 few TRBV12-3/TRBV12-4 NA CASSFGLGQFNEQFF TGTGCCAGCAGTTTCGGTCTTGGGCAGTTCAATGAGCAGTTCTTC
TRBJ2-2 14 NA TRBV19 NA CASTPGKYTGELFF TGTGCCAGTACCCCAGGAAAATACACCGGGGAGCTGTTTTTT
TRBJ2-3 15 few TRBV6-5 NA CASSYSSEHTDTQYF TGTGCCAGCAGTTACTCTAGCGAGCACACAGATACGCAGTATTTT
TRBJ2-7 15 many TRBV7-6 TRBD2 CASSLGPGAGDEQYF TGTGCCAGCAGCTTAGGACCCGGCGCGGGGGACGAGCAGTACTTC
TRBJ2-1 14 many TRBV7-9 TRBD1 CASSPDRLYNEQFF TGTGCCAGCAGCCCGGACAGGCTCTACAATGAGCAGTTCTTC
TRBJ2-7 14 few TRBV27 NA CASSETGAFYEQYF TGTGCCAGCAGCGAGACAGGCGCCTTCTACGAGCAGTACTTC
TRBJ2-3 11 NA TRBV29-1 NA CSVEFGNTQYF TGCAGCGTTGAATTCGGGAATACGCAGTATTTT
TRBJ2-2 14 NA TRBV9 NA CASSSWDRTGELFF TGTGCCAGCAGCTCCTGGGACCGGACCGGGGAGCTGTTTTTT
TRBJ2-3 16 NA TRBV6-2/TRBV6-3 TRBD2 CASSDSGGPMADTQYF TGTGCCAGCAGTGATAGCGGGGGGCCGATGGCAGATACGCAGTATTTT
TRBJ2-3 15 few TRBV12-3/TRBV12-4 TRBD2 CASRSSGGVSDTQYF TGTGCCAGCAGATCTAGCGGGGGGGTTTCAGATACGCAGTATTTT
TRBJ1-1 11 many TRBV7-9 NA CASSPTDEAFF TGTGCCAGCAGCCCTACAGATGAAGCTTTCTTT
TRBJ1-2 13 few TRBV6-6 NA CAGSVGLDYGYTF TGTGCCGGCAGTGTGGGGCTGGACTATGGCTACACCTTC
TRBJ2-7 12 NA TRBV7-9 NA CATRGPSYEQYF TGTGCCACCAGGGGTCCATCCTACGAGCAGTACTTC
TRBJ2-1 16 few TRBV7-6 NA CASSGDLKRSYNEQFF TGTGCCAGCAGCGGGGACCTTAAGAGGTCCTACAATGAGCAGTTCTTC
TRBJ1-1 13 many TRBV7-2 NA CASSERRGTEAFF TGTGCCAGCAGCGAACGGAGGGGCACTGAAGCTTTCTTT
TRBJ1-1 15 NA TRBV7-4 TRBD1 CASSPRQGGQTEAFF TGTGCCAGCAGCCCCCGACAGGGGGGGCAGACTGAAGCTTTCTTT
TRBJ2-5 15 many TRBV7-8 NA CASSPVRDAEETQYF TGTGCCAGCAGCCCGGTCCGGGACGCAGAAGAGACCCAGTACTTC
TRBJ1-6 15 few TRBV2 NA CASTGGQGTNSPLHF TGTGCCAGCACCGGGGGGCAGGGTACTAATTCACCCCTCCACTTT
TRBJ2-1 16 NA TRBV24-1 NA CATSDLTPSSYNEQFF TGTGCCACCAGTGATTTGACCCCTAGCTCCTACAATGAGCAGTTCTTC
TRBJ2-3 15 NA TRBV2 TRBD2 CASTPRGGGTDTQYF TGTGCCAGCACCCCCCGGGGGGGAGGTACAGATACGCAGTATTTT
TRBJ1-2 16 NA TRBV28 NA CASSFRRGNSNYGYTF TGTGCCAGCAGTTTTAGGAGGGGTAATTCTAACTATGGCTACACCTTC
TRBJ1-1 16 few TRBV10-1 NA CASSPGRSWVNTEAFF TGCGCCAGCTCCCCGGGCCGGTCTTGGGTGAACACTGAAGCTTTCTTT